This T cell receptor beta chain was found in a study of cytomegalovirus exposure and HLA in healthy donors. PCR amplification relied on 60 Vbeta primers (plus 13 Jbeta primers). Assay: immunoSEQ multiplex PCR; the TCRdb copy retains only in-frame clones and omits some. This sample carries about 140,000 clones, roughly 77% of them seen once, and the ten largest clones take around 3%. V gave up 4 bases and J gave up 0 bases, with 13 bases separating them. Per the germline V gene, CDR1 is LNHDA and CDR2 is SQIVND (reference sequence). This CDR3 contains 16 residues. The sequence was obtained from a female donor in good health and CMV-seronegative. Sequencing input: PBMCs. The chain links TRBV19 to TRBJ1-3; D may be TRBD1 (5 bases). CDR3 protein: CASSSQGQSSGNTIYF. For the CDR3, the DNA is TGTGCCAGTAGTAGTCAGGGTCAGAGCTCTGGAAACACCATATATTTT.